Included here is one TCR beta chain sequence, with context. What it binds is not known. This cohort consisted of healthy bone marrow donors. The CDR3 has 13 residues. Looked up from germline, CDR1 is SGHDT and CDR2 is YYEEEE. V was pared by 5 bases and J by 11 bases, with 12 bases of the junction left unmatched. Use of 60 Vbeta and 13 Jbeta primers characterized the PCR. The data were produced by immunoSEQ multiplex PCR, yet TCRdb's version contains in-frame clones alone and is incomplete. The table has more than 200,000 clones, over 65% seen once. This sample was included in a study of cytomegalovirus exposure and HLA in healthy donors. Whole-study findings and limits: There were reportedly fewer N-insertions in an Asian-associated ancestry cluster than the roughly 700-donor mean, in a later analysis.

What was sequenced was PBMCs. The V and J genes are TRBV5-6 and TRBJ2-5, with 7 bases identical to TRBD2. The sequence was collected from a human donor in good health. CDR3 bases: TGTGCCAGCAGTTGGGACTATTCTTGGGAGCAGTACTTC. Amino acids: CASSWDYSWEQYF.